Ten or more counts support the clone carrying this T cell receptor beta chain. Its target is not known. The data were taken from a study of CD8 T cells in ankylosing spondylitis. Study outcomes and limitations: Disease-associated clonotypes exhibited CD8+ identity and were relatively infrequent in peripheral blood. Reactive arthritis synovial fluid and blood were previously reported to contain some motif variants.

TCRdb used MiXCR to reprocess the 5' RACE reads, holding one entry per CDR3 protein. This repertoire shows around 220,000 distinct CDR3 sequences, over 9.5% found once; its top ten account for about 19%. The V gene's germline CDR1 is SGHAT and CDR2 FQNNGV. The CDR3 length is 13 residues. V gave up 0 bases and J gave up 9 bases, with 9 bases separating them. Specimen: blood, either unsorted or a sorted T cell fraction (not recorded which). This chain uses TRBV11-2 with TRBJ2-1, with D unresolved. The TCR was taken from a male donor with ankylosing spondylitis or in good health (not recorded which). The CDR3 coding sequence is TGTGCCAGCAGCTTAGATGGTACCACTGAGCAGTTCTTC. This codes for CASSLDGTTEQFF.